The T cell receptor (beta chain) described here comes from a study of cytomegalovirus exposure and HLA in healthy donors. In regard to this clone: No antigen is known for it.

Study-wide findings and caveats: Later analysis identified 16,000 or so TCR beta sequences associated with HLA alleles, using a false discovery rate threshold of 0.05. Sequencing depth across donors, presence/absence analyses assumed, was roughly uniform.

This CDR3 region has 14 residues. Germline-derived CDR1 and CDR2 are SGHNT and YYREEE (reference sequence). V gave up 3 bases and J gave up 4 bases; unmatched junction bases: 2. PCR was performed using 60 Vbeta and 13 Jbeta primers. Sequenced by immunoSEQ multiplex PCR; TCRdb stores in-frame clones only, minus some. The data hold approximately 290,000 clones, with about 80% observed a single time. The rearrangement uses TRBV5-4 and TRBJ1-4; 8 nucleotides align to TRBD1. The receptor was isolated from a girl aged 2 to 9 in good health and CMV-seronegative. Sequenced material: PBMCs. CDR3 amino acids: CASSYTGGNEKLFF. DNA for the CDR3: TGTGCCAGCAGCTACACAGGGGGTAATGAAAAACTGTTTTTT.